The entry that follows covers one T cell receptor (beta chain) sequence. No antigen is known for it. The data were obtained in a study of T cell responses to AZD1222 COVID-19 vaccine. Whole-study context: Second-dose intervals near 4 or 12 weeks were combined.

TCRdb's table, derived via immunoSEQ multiplex PCR, lists solely in-frame clones and lacks some. The sample comprises around 130,000 clones, roughly 92% of which are singletons, and around 5.4% rests with the top ten. Findings and limits, study-wide: Clonal diversity may have been underestimated, and the donors were mostly white British, with more females than males.

Trimming left V 1 base short and J 7 bases short, with 22 bases between. CDR3 length: 17 amino acids. Germline-derived CDR1 and CDR2 are LNHNV and YYDKDF (reference sequence). This specimen was peripheral blood, taken on day 0 of AZD1222 vaccination. This sequence originates from an adult in good health. The genes are TRBV15 and TRBJ2-5; D possibly matches TRBD1 or TRBD2 (5 bases each). CDR3 amino acids: CATSRVLRTLPRGTQYF. The CDR3 coding sequence is TGTGCCACCAGCAGAGTCCTACGGACCCTCCCGAGGGGGACCCAGTACTTC.